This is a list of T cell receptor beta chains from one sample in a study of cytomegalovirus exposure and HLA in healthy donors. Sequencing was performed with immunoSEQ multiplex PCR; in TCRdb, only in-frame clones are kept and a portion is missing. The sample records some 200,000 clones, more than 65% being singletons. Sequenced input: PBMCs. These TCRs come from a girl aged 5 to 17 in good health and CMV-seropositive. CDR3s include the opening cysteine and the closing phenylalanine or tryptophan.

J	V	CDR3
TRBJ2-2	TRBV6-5	CASRMTGAGTGELFF
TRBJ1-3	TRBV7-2	CASSPGGNSGNTIYF
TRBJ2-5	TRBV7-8	CATTPGVQETQYF
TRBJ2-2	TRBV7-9	CATQSRRGALIGELFF
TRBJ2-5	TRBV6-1	CASKKGGPQETQYF
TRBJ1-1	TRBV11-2	CASSPETGTNTEAFF
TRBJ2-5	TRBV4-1	CASSQTGTSEETQYF
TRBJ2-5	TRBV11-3	CASSFSRYQETQYF
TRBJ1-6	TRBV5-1	CASSLGNSPLHF
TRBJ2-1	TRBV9	CASSGEPSGGLYNEQFF
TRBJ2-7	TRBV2	CASRPGPGSYEQYF
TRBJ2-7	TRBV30	CAWSHDRDYEQYF